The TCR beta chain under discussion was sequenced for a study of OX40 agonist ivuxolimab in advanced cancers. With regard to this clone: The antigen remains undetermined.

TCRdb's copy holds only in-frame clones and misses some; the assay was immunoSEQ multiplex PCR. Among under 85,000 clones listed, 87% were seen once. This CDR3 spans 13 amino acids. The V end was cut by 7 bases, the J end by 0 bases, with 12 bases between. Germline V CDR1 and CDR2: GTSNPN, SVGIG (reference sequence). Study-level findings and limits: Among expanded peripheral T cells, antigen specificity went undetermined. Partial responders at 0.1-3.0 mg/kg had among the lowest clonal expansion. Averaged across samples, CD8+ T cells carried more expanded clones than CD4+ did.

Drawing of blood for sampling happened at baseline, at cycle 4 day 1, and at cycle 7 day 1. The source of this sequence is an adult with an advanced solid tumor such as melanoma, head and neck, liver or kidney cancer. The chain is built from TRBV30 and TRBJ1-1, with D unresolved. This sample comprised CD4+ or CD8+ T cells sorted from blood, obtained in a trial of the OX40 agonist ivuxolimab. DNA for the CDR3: TGTGCCTTTAGTAGCGGCTTGAACACTGAAGCTTTCTTT. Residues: CAFSSGLNTEAFF.